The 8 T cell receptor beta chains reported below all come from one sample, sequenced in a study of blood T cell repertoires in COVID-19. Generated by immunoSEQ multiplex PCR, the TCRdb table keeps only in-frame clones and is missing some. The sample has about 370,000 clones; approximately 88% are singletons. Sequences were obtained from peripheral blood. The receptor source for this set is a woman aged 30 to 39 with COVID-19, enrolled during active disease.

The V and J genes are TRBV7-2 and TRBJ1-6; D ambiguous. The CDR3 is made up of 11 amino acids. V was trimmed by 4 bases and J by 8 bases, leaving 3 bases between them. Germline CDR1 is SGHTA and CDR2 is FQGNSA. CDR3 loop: CASSSDSPLHF. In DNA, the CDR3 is TGTGCCAGCAGCTCGGATTCACCCCTCCACTTT.

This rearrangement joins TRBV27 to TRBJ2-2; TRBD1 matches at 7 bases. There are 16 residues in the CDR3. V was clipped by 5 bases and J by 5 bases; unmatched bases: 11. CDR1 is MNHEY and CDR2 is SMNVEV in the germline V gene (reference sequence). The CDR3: CASSDALTGTTGELFF. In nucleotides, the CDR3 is TGTGCCAGCAGTGACGCATTGACAGGGACGACCGGGGAGCTGTTTTTT.

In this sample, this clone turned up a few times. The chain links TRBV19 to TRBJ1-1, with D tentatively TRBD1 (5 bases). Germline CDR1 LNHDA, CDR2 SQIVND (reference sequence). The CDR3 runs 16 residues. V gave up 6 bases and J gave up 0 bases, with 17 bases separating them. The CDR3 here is CASRNYGGDLNTEAFF. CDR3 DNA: TGTGCCAGTAGAAATTACGGCGGGGACCTGAACACTGAAGCTTTCTTT.

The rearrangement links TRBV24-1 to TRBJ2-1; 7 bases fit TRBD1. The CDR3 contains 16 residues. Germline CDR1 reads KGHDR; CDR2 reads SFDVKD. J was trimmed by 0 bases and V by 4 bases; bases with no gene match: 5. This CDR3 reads CATSDRDSGSYNEQFF. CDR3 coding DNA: TGTGCCACCAGTGACAGGGACAGCGGCTCCTACAATGAGCAGTTCTTC.

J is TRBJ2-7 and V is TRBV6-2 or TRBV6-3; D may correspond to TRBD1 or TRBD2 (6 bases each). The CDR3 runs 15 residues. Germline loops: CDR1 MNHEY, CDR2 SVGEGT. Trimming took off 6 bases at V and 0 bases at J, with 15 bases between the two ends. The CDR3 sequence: CASSQGTSSSYEQYF. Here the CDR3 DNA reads TGTGCCAGCAGCCAGGGGACTTCTAGCTCCTACGAGCAGTACTTC.

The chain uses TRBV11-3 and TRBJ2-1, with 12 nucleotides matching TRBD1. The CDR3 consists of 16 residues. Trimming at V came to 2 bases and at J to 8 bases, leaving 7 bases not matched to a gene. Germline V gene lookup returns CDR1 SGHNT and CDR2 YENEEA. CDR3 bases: TGTGCCAGCAGCTTAAGGCCGGGACAGGGGGCTGATGAGCAGTTCTTC. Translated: CASSLRPGQGADEQFF. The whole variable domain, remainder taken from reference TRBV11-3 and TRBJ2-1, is EAGVVQSPRYKIIEKKQPVAFWCNPISGHNTLYWYLQNLGQGPELLIRYENEEAVDDSQLPKDRFSAERLKGVDSTLKIQPAELGDSAVYLCASSLRPGQGADEQFFGPGTRLTVL.

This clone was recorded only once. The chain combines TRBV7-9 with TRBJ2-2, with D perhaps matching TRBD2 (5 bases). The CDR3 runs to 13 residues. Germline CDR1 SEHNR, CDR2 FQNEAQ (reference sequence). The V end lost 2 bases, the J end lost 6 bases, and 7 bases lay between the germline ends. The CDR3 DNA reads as TGTGCCAGCAGCTTACGGGATTCCGGGGAGCTGTTTTTT. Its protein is CASSLRDSGELFF.

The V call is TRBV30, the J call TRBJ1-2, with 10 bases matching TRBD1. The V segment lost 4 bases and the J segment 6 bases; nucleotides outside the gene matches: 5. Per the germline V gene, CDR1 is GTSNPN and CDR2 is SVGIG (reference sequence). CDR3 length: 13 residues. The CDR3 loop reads CAWNRQGADGYTF. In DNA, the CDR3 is TGTGCCTGGAATCGACAGGGGGCGGATGGCTACACCTTC.